This T cell receptor beta chain was captured by sequencing in a study of molecular identifiers for immune sequencing clone quantification (dated by TCRdb to 2017 to 2018). Notes on the research overall: In a replicate experiment, RNA from roughly 18,000 or 92,000 naive CD8 T cells was split into five aliquots, four of which were sequenced. CD8 T cells were used in a methods study to benchmark molecular-identifier clustering-based TCR repertoire sequencing (MIDCIRS) and TCR RNA copy counting.

The library was made by PCR. TCRdb lists the instrument as Illumina HiSeq 4000. Preparation of bulk TCR libraries followed a previously described approach, with the TCR primers listed in Table S5. Total RNA was purified with the Qiagen AllPrep DNA/RNA kit. Before analysis, reads from multiple sequencing runs of one library were combined. On the authors' methods: Reads were retained only if an exact TCR constant sequence was present, and the retained reads were trimmed to 150 nt and grouped according to their 12-nt molecular barcodes. Reads in each barcode group were sub-clustered using a 15% Levenshtein threshold, and a quality-weighted consensus sequence was built for each RNA molecule. Non-functional sequences were removed, as were lower-count sequences one edit away from another. Based on a fit of two negative binomial distributions, barcode sub-clusters having less than 20% of the maximum read count were discarded. TCRdb redid the processing of the public reads, applying fastp at Q25 and MiXCR, and retained in-frame beta chains. CDR3 protein duplicates are merged, each entry listing the most common genes and DNA. TCRdb, not the original authors, processed these V and J calls. Within this sample are some 100,000 distinct CDR3 sequences, with roughly 19% of them counted one time only. The top ten clones comprise roughly 0.8% of the sample.

Reading the germline V gene gives CDR1 SGHVS and CDR2 FQNEAQ. V lost 1 base and J lost 13 bases, and the count of bases not matched to a germline gene is 16. The CDR3 runs 17 residues from the cysteine to the phenylalanine. The sequence is cut down to CDR3 DNA, 51 bases in frame from base 1. Here is what the overall study found, with its caveats: Modeling estimated 2.5 to 3.5 recovered TCR RNA copies per cell, compared with about 10 by digital PCR, which implies around 30% capture efficiency. When barcode sub-clustering was not used, chimeric consensus sequences inflated TCR diversity, with chimeras reaching as high as 47%. Highly expanded clone sizes could be underestimated if identical TCR molecules share a barcode. In CMV-specific effector cells, clones with more than 20 RNA copies contained over 99% of molecules, whereas in naive cells such clones contained under 1% of molecules. Naive libraries contained spiked-in Jurkat TCR RNA (10 copies' worth), which is not part of the donor repertoire. Spiked-in Jurkat TCR RNA equivalent to a single cell was reported to be detectable even among approximately 1 million naive CD8 T cells.

Libraries of naive CD8 T cells were built from around 20,000 to 990,000 sorted cells, with 10%, 30% or 50% of the purified RNA used. On a BD FACSAria II, naive CD8 T cells were FACS-sorted as CD8+CD4-CCR7+CD45RA+ and collected into RLT Plus buffer. To test detection sensitivity, Jurkat RNA equal to ten TCR copies was added to samples of about 18,000-1,100,000 naive CD8 T cells. Enrichment of CD8 T cells was performed with RosetteSep CD8+ T Cell Enrichment Cocktail and Ficoll-Paque, after which ACK red cell lysis was carried out. As for this clonotype: What antigen it recognizes has not been identified. The sample holds no much larger clone one base away, and base qualities are not on file.

The chain uses TRBV7-8 and TRBJ1-6; 7 nucleotides in the junction match TRBD1. The specimen sequenced was naive CD8+ T cells from blood, with Jurkat cell RNA spiked in. Sample cell subset or site, as interpreted from the label and publication: FACS-sorted CD8+CD4-CCR7+CD45RA+ naive T cells. This receptor was taken from a human donor in good health. Some libraries in this study had Jurkat cell RNA spiked in. The nucleotide sequence reads TGTGCCAGCAGCTTAGAGGGGGCCGGTGTACCAATTCACCCCCTCCACTTT. Its protein is CASSLEGAGVPIHPLHF.